The rows below give T cell receptor beta chains drawn from one sample of a study of T-cell memory formation after mild COVID-19. TCRdb ran MiXCR on the 5' RACE reads and lists one entry per CDR3 protein. Among 430,000 or so distinct CDR3 sequences listed, roughly 23% were seen once. Sequencing was performed on PBMCs or a T cell subset sorted from them (not recorded which). The source of these receptors is an adult woman who had mild COVID-19 (a few samples of this study predate the infection). Cell type and time point are not known. Both conserved end residues are part of each CDR3.

V gene	CDR3 protein
TRBV14	CASSQGPRPRETQYF
TRBV12-3/TRBV12-4	CASSFGSISYNEQFF
TRBV5-1	CASSSGQGANNEQFF
TRBV24-1	CATSDPGRGEAFF
TRBV29-1	CSVWAQGSGYTF
TRBV2	CASRYGTGANVLTF
TRBV6-1	CSSLRDRGREKLFF
TRBV7-2	CASSFQMGQGNYHF
TRBV7-2	CASSLWGSEAGELFF
TRBV27	CASGDNRVDGYTF
TRBV29-1	CSVARGPNEQFF
TRBV7-9	CASIPQPPGQTNTGELFF
TRBV12-3/TRBV12-4	CASSFGGSYNSPLHF
TRBV4-2	CASSQIAGGSTDTQYF
TRBV4-2	CASSQEGIGTDTQYF
TRBV6-1	CASRGQRNYEQYF
TRBV18	CASSPAGVGYEQYF
TRBV7-9	CASSAVAGTDTQYF
TRBV29-1	CSVGTDYGEQFF
TRBV7-3	CASSKVGLGKETQYF
TRBV30	CAWSVLPEQYF
TRBV4-1	CASSHTGTGVYEQYF